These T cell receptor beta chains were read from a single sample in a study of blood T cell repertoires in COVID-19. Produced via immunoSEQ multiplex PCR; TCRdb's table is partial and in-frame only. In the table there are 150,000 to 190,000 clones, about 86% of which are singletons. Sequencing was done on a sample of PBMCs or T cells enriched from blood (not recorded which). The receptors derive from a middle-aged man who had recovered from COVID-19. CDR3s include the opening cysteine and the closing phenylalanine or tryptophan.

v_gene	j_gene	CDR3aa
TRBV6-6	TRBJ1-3	CASSYPLGASGNTIYF
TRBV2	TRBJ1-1	CASRDRGRTEAFF
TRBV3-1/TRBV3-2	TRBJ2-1	CASSLPGTSGGNNEQFF
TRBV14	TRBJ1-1	CASSLAGMNTEAFF
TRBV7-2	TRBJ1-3	CASSIQGQTGNTIYF
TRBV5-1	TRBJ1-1	CASSQGQGKTEAFF
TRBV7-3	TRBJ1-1	CASSLTPTGDFGTEAFF
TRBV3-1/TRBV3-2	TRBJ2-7	CASSQSKFYEQYF
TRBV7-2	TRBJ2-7	CASSLGQGTPYEQYF
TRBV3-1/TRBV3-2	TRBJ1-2	CASSQTGYGYTF
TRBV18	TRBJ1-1	CASSPRKEGYTEAFF
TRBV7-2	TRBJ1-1	CASSLVRGTEAFF
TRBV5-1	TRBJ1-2	CASSVKQGAYGYTF
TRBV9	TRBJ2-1	CASSVAGEPYNEQFF